The T cell receptor beta chain described here comes from a study of blood T cell repertoires in COVID-19. The wider study: From the United States, Italy and Spain came samples of acute and convalescent COVID-19. Nucleic acid was either cDNA or gDNA, and it came from T cells, B-cell-depleted T cells, or PBMCs.

The CDR3 is made up of 12 amino acids. Trimming took 4 bases from V and 2 from J, leaving 6 bases between them. CDR1 is MNHEY, CDR2 SVGAGI, per germline. Repertoires were generated with immunoSEQ multiplex PCR, while TCRdb's copy carries only in-frame clones and drops some. The table has 250,000 to 300,000 clones, 80% to 90% seen once. The rearrangement joins TRBV6-5 to TRBJ2-7; maybe TRBD1 (6 bases). This TCR came from a man aged 55 to 70 with acute or convalescent COVID-19. Sequencing input: peripheral blood. The CDR3 reads CASSWGPYEQYF. The CDR3 bases are TGTGCCAGCAGTTGGGGGCCCTACGAGCAGTACTTC.